This T cell receptor beta chain was sequenced during a study of OX40 agonist ivuxolimab in advanced cancers. Study-wide context: Patients received the agonistic anti-OX40 (CD134) antibody ivuxolimab.

A word on this clone: Its target is not known.

Study-wide results and limits: Patients with a partial response at 0.1-3.0 mg/kg had among the lowest clonal expansion. The average count of expanded clones was higher among CD8+ T cells than among CD4+.

Germline V CDR1 and CDR2: LGHNA, YNFKEQ. The CDR3 length is 15 residues. V shed 0 bases and J 8 bases; nucleotides not matched to a gene: 8. TCRdb's copy holds only in-frame clones and misses some; the assay was immunoSEQ multiplex PCR. The profile shows 87,000 or so clones, 70% to 90% of them singletons. This specimen was CD4+ or CD8+ T cells sorted from blood, taken in a trial of the OX40 agonist ivuxolimab. This sequence was found in an adult with an advanced solid tumor such as melanoma, head and neck, liver or kidney cancer. V gene TRBV4-2 combines with J gene TRBJ1-2; TRBD1 matches at 8 bases. In DNA, the CDR3 is TGTGCCAGCAGCCAAGAGCCGGGACAGGCCCGCGGCTACACCTTC. Protein product: CASSQEPGQARGYTF.